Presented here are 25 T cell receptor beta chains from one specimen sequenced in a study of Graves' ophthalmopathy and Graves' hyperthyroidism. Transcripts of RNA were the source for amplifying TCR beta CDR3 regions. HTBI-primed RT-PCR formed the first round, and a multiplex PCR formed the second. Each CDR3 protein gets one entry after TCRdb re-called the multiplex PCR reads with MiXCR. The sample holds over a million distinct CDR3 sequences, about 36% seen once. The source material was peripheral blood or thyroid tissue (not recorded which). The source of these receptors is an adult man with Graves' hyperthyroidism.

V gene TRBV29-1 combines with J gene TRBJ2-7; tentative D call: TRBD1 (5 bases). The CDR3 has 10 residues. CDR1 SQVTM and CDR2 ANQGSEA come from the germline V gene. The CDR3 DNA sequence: TGCAGTGCTAGTCGACAGGAGCAGTACTTC. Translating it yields CSASRQEQYF.

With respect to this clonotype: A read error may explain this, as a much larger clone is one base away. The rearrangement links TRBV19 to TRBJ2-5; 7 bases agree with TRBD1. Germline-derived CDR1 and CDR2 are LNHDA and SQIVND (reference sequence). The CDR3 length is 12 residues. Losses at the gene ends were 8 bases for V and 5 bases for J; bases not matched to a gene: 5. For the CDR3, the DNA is TGTGCCAGTGGTACACAGGGGGAGACCCAGTACTTC. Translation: CASGTQGETQYF.

CDR3 sequence reads: CASSSAGDTQYF. CDR3 nucleotides: TGTGCCAGCAGCTCAGCCGGCGATACGCAGTATTTT. The rearrangement joins TRBV7-2 to TRBJ2-3, with D hard to call. The CDR3 is 12 amino acids. Germline V gives CDR1 SGHTA, CDR2 FQGNSA. V was cut by 4 bases and J by 6 bases, with 8 bases left in between.

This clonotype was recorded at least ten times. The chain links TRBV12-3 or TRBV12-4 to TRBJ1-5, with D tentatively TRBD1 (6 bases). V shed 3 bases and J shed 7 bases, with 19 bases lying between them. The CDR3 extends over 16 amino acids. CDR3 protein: CASSFDWGNQGQPQHF. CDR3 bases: TGTGCCAGCAGTTTCGATTGGGGGAATCAGGGGCAGCCCCAGCATTTT.

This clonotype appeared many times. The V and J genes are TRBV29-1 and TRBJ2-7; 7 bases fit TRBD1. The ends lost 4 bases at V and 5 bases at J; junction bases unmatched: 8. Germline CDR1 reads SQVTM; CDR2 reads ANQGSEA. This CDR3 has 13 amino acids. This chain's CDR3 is CSVAATGQNEQYF. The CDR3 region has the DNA TGCAGCGTTGCCGCGACAGGGCAAAACGAGCAGTACTTC.

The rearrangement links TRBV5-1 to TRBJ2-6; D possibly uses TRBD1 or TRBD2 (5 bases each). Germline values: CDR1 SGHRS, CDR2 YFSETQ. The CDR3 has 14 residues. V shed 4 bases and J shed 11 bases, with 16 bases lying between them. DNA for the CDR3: TGCGCCAGCAGCGACCGGGACGGGAACTACGTCCTGACTTTC. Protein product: CASSDRDGNYVLTF.

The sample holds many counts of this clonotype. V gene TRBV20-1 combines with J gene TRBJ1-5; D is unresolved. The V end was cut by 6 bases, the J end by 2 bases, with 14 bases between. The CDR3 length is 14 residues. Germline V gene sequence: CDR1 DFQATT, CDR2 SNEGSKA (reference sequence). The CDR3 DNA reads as TGCAGTGCCAACCCCGGGGTCGGCAATCAGCCCCAGCATTTT. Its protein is CSANPGVGNQPQHF.

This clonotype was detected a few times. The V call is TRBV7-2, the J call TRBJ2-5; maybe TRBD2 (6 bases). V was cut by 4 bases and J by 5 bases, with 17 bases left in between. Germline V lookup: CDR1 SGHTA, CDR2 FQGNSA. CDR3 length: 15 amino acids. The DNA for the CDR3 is TGTGCCAGCAGCTCGGGACTCCCCCGGGTGGAGACCCAGTACTTC. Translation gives CASSSGLPRVETQYF.

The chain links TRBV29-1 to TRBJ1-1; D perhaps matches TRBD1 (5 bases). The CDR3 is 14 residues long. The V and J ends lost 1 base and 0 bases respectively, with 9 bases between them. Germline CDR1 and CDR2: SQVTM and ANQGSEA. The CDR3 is CSVEGGGVNTEAFF. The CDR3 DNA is TGCAGCGTTGAAGGGGGAGGGGTGAACACTGAAGCTTTCTTT.

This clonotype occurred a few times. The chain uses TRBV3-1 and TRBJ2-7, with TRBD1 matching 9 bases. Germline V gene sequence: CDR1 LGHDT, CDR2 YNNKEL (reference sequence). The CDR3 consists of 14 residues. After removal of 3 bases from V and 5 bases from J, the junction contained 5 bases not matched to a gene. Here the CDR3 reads CASSQRDRVHEQYF. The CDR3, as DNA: TGTGCCAGCAGCCAGCGGGACAGGGTCCACGAGCAGTACTTC.

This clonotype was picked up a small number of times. The CDR3 nucleotides read TGTGCCAGCAGTTTCCCTACGAGGCAGGGGTCGACCTACGAGCAGTACTTC. This encodes CASSFPTRQGSTYEQYF. This chain joins TRBV6-2 or TRBV6-3 and TRBJ2-7, with a tentative D call TRBD1 (6 bases). This CDR3 is 17 amino acids long. Trimming removed 4 bases at V and 2 bases at J, with 21 bases between. CDR1 is MNHEY and CDR2 is SVGEGT in the germline V gene.

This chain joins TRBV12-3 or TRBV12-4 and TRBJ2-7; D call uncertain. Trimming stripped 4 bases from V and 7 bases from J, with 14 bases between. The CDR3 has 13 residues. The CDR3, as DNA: TGTGCCAGCAGTTCTCTTCCCCACTGGGAGCAGTACTTC. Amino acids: CASSSLPHWEQYF.

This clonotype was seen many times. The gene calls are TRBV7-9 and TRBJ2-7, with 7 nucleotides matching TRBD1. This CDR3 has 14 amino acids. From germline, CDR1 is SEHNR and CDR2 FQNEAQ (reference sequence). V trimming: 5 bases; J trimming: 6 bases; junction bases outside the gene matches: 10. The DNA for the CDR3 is TGTGCCAGCAGCGCCGTTACAGGGGTTCTCGAGCAGTACTTC. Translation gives CASSAVTGVLEQYF.

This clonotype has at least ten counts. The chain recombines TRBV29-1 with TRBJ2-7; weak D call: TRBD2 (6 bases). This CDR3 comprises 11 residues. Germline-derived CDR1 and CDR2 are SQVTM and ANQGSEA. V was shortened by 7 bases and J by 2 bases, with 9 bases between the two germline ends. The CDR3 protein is CSGGTAYEQYF. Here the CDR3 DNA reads TGCAGCGGCGGGACTGCCTACGAGCAGTACTTC.

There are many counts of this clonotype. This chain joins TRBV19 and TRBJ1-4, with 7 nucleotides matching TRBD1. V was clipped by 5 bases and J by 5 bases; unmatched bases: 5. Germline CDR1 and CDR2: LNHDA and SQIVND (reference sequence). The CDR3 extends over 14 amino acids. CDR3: CASSSGDSNEKLFF. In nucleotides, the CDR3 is TGTGCCAGTAGTTCGGGGGACAGCAATGAAAAACTGTTTTTT. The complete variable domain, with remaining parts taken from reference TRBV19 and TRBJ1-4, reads DGGITQSPKYLFRKEGQNVTLSCEQNLNHDAMYWYRQDPGQGLRLIYYSQIVNDFQKGDIAEGYSVSREKKESFPLTVTSAQKNPTAFYLCASSSGDSNEKLFFGSGTQLSVL.

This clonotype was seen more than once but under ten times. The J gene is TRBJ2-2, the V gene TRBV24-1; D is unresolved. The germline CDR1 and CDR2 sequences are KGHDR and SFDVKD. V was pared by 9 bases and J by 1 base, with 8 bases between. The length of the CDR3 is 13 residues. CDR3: CATPTGNTGELFF. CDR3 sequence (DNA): TGTGCCACCCCGACGGGGAACACCGGGGAGCTGTTTTTT.

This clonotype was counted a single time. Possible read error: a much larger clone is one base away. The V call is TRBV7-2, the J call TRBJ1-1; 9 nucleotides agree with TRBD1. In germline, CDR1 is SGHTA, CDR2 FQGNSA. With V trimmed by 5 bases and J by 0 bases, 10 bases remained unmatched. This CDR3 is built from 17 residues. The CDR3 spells CASSRRADRGVNTEAFF. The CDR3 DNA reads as TGTGCCAGCAGCCGACGTGCGGACAGGGGCGTGAACACTGAAGCTTTCTTT.

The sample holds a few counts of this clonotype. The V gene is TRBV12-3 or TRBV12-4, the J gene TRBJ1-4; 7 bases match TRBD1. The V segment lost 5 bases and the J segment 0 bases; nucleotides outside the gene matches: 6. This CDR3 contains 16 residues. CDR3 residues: CASSPSGTATNEKLFF. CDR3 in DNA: TGTGCCAGCAGTCCCTCCGGGACAGCAACTAATGAAAAACTGTTTTTT.

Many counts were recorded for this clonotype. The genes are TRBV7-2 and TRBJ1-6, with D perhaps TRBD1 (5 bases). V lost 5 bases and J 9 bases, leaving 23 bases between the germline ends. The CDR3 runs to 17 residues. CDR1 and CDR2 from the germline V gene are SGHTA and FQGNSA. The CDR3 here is CASSRGGVGIIISPLHF. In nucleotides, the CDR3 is TGTGCCAGCAGCCGGGGAGGGGTGGGAATTATAATTTCACCCCTCCACTTT.

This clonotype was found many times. CDR3 sequence reads: CASSYPPLGGPREQYF. In DNA form, the CDR3 reads TGTGCCAGCAGCTACCCCCCCCTCGGGGGGCCTAGGGAGCAGTACTTC. V usage is TRBV7-2 and J usage is TRBJ2-7, with D perhaps matching TRBD2 (7 bases). Looked up from germline, CDR1 is SGHTA and CDR2 is FQGNSA. This CDR3 is 16 amino acids long. The V end was cut by 4 bases, the J end by 7 bases, with 23 bases between.

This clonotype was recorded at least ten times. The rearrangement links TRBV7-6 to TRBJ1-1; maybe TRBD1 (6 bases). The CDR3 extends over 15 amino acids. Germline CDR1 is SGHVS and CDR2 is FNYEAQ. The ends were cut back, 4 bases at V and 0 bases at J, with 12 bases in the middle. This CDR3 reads CASSSRGEMNTEAFF. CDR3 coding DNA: TGTGCCAGCAGCTCCAGGGGCGAAATGAACACTGAAGCTTTCTTT.

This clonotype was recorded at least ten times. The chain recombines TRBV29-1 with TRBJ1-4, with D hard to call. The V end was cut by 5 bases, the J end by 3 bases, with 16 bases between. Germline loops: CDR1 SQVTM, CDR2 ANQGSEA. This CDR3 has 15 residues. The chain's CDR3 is CSVRDFGIANEKLFF. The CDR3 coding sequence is TGCAGCGTTCGCGATTTCGGTATAGCTAATGAAAAACTGTTTTTT.

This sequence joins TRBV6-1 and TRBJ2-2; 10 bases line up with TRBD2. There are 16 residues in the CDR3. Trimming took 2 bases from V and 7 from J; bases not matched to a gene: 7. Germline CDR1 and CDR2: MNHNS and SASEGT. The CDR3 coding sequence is TGTGCCAGCAGTGAACTAGCGGGAGCCGAAGGCGGGGAGCTGTTTTTT. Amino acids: CASSELAGAEGGELFF.

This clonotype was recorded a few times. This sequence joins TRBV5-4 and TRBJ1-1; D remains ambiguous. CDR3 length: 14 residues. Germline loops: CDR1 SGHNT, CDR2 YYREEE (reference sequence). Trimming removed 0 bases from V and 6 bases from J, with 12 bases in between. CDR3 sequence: CASSLAAGDSEAFF. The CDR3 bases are TGTGCCAGCAGCTTGGCCGCGGGAGACTCTGAAGCTTTCTTT.

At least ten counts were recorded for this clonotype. The CDR3: CASSIGDRGQPQHF. The CDR3 DNA reads TGTGCCAGCAGTATAGGGGACAGGGGTCAGCCCCAGCATTTT. The chain is built from TRBV12-3 or TRBV12-4 and TRBJ1-5; TRBD1 matches at 10 bases. The V segment lost 5 bases and the J segment 6 bases; nucleotides outside the gene matches: 4. This CDR3 has 14 amino acids.